Below, 12 T cell receptor beta chains from the same sample are listed, as sequenced in a study of low-dose radiotherapy and immunotherapy resistance in tumors. Time point reported: before trial treatment. cDNA synthesis used a TRAV/TRBV-specific primer set for both chains. The TCRs were subjected to amplification over roughly 20 PCR cycles employing a constant-region primer in conjunction with a V-primer adapter. MiXCR was run by TCRdb on the reads, yielding one entry per CDR3 protein. The sample shows 70,000 to 90,000 distinct CDR3 sequences, roughly a sixth of them seen only once. The material sequenced was PBMCs, taken before treatment. Receptor source: a male donor with prostate cancer.

In this sample, this clonotype turned up many times. The CDR3 DNA is TGTGCCAGCAGTGAAGGGTTAGGGGCTGCTGGAAACACCATATATTTT. It translates to CASSEGLGAAGNTIYF. The rearrangement links TRBV2 to TRBJ1-3, with D possibly being TRBD1 (5 bases). In germline, CDR1 is SNHLY, CDR2 FYNNEI. The CDR3 spans 16 residues. V was trimmed by 1 base and J by 2 bases, leaving 12 bases between them.

As concerns this clonotype: A far larger clone is one nucleotide away, so this likely arose from a read error. The chain uses TRBV3-1 and TRBJ2-5; D is undetermined. Trimming took 0 bases from V and 11 from J, leaving 13 bases between them. The germline V gene encodes CDR1 LGHDT and CDR2 YNNKEL (reference sequence). This CDR3 is 13 amino acids long. The CDR3 protein is CASSQDGRRTQYF. The DNA of the CDR3 is TGTGCCAGCAGCCAAGACGGACGGCGTACGCAGTACTTC.

This clonotype was seen at least ten times. The gene calls are TRBV7-2 and TRBJ2-7; TRBD2 agrees at 7 bases. The CDR3 extends over 14 amino acids. With V trimmed by 5 bases and J by 2 bases, 6 bases remained unmatched. Per germline, CDR1 SGHTA and CDR2 FQGNSA. The CDR3, as DNA: TGTGCCAGCAGCCGAGCGGGGAGGGCCTACGAGCAGTACTTC. Translating it yields CASSRAGRAYEQYF.

A remark on this clonotype: A far more abundant clone sits one base away, making this likely a read error. The chain uses TRBV7-9 and TRBJ2-1; tentative D call: TRBD1 (5 bases). This CDR3 has 14 amino acids. Looked up from germline, CDR1 is SEHNR and CDR2 is FQNEAQ (reference sequence). Deletions cut 4 bases from V and 10 bases from J, with 17 bases between. The CDR3: CASSSHSREYEQFF. The CDR3 nucleotides are TGTGCCAGCAGCTCCCACTCCAGGGAATACGAGCAGTTCTTC.

Many counts were recorded for this clonotype. The chain carries TRBV10-3 and TRBJ2-1; perhaps TRBD2 as D (7 bases). Germline V gene sequence: CDR1 ENHRY, CDR2 SYGVKD. This CDR3 region has 13 residues. Trimming cost V 6 bases and J 8 bases, with 14 bases left between them. For the CDR3, the DNA is TGTGCCATCAGGGTGGGGGGGGCAGATGAGCAGTTCTTC. Protein sequence: CAIRVGGADEQFF.

This clonotype was observed a few times. For the CDR3, the DNA is TGCGCCAGCAGAGGGGGCGGACCTCGCGATGAGCAGTTCTTC. It specifies CASRGGGPRDEQFF. V is TRBV5-1 and J is TRBJ2-1, with TRBD1 matching over 7 bases. The trim removed 5 bases at V and 8 bases at J, leaving 10 bases unmatched. Looked up from germline, CDR1 is SGHRS and CDR2 is YFSETQ. The CDR3 loop spans 14 amino acids.

This clonotype was counted many times. The chain uses TRBV5-1 and TRBJ2-1, with 7 bases identical to TRBD2. CDR3 size: 20 residues. V lost 0 bases and J lost 1; bases outside the gene matches: 16. The germline gives CDR1 SGHRS, CDR2 YFSETQ. Written as DNA, the CDR3 is TGCGCCAGCAGCTTGGAGGCTAGCGGTCCCAGTACCAGATCCTACAATGAGCAGTTCTTC. Protein: CASSLEASGPSTRSYNEQFF.

This clonotype was counted ten times or more. J is TRBJ2-4 and V is TRBV11-2; D unclear. This CDR3 contains 16 residues. CDR1 is SGHAT, CDR2 FQNNGV, per germline. The ends were cut back, 5 bases at V and 5 bases at J, with 19 bases in the middle. CDR3 sequence reads: CASSPWVPDGQNIQYF. The CDR3 DNA reads TGTGCCAGCAGCCCCTGGGTTCCAGACGGACAAAACATTCAGTACTTC.

The chain couples TRBV2 to TRBJ1-5; 11 nucleotides agree with TRBD1. The germline V gene encodes CDR1 SNHLY and CDR2 FYNNEI. This CDR3 contains 14 residues. The junction had 5 bases not matched to a gene; V was cut back by 7 bases and J by 6 bases. The CDR3 nucleotides read TGTGCCAGCACCAAGGACAGGGGGCTTCAGCCCCAGCATTTT. The encoded protein is CASTKDRGLQPQHF. The whole variable domain, remainder taken from reference TRBV2 and TRBJ1-5, is EPEVTQTPSHQVTQMGQEVILRCVPISNHLYFYWYRQILGQKVEFLVSFYNNEISEKSEIFDDQFSVERPDGSNFTLKIRSTKLEDSAMYFCASTKDRGLQPQHFGDGTRLSIL.

On this clonotype: Given a much more abundant clone one base away, this may be a read error. This likely comes from a read error, as the CDR3 has no conserved phenylalanine or tryptophan at its end. The rearrangement joins TRBV9 to TRBJ2-3, with D maybe TRBD1 (6 bases). Trimming shortened V by 0 bases and J by 0 bases, and 11 bases separated the two germline ends. Germline V gene data show CDR1 as SGDLS and CDR2 as YYNGEE. This CDR3 is 16 amino acids long. CDR3 bases: TGTGCCAGCAGCGTAGGTCAGGGGCGGAGCACAGATACGCAGTATTTA. Translation: CASSVGQGRSTDTQYL.

The sample holds many counts of this clonotype. This chain joins TRBV12-3 or TRBV12-4 and TRBJ2-5; 7 bases fit TRBD2. With V trimmed by 5 bases and J by 3 bases, 9 bases remained unmatched. The CDR3 length is 15 residues. DNA for the CDR3: TGTGCCAGCAGTCAGGTCGCGGGGGAGAAAGAGACCCAGTACTTC. Residues: CASSQVAGEKETQYF.

This clonotype was seen repeatedly, ten times or more. The chain uses TRBV20-1 and TRBJ2-3; 8 nucleotides align to TRBD2. CDR1 is DFQATT and CDR2 is SNEGSKA in the germline V gene (reference sequence). The CDR3 length is 16 residues. J lost 0 bases, V lost 2 bases, and 7 bases had no gene match. In nucleotides, the CDR3 is TGCAGTGCTAGACTAGCGGGTTCTACTAGCACAGATACGCAGTATTTT. Encoded protein: CSARLAGSTSTDTQYF.